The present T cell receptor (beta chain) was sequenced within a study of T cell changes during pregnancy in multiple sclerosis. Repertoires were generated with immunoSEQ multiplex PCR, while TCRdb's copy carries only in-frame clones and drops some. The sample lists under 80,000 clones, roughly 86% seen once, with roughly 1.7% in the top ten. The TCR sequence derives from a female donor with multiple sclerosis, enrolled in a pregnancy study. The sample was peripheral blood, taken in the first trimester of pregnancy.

CDR3 sequence: CASSLPRTGAGNGYTF. DNA for the CDR3: TGTGCCAGCAGTTTGCCCCGGACAGGGGCGGGGAATGGCTACACCTTC. V and J are TRBV28 and TRBJ1-2; 9 bases match TRBD1. With V trimmed by 3 bases and J by 6 bases, 11 bases remained unmatched. The germline CDR1 and CDR2 sequences are MDHEN and SYDVKM. This CDR3 is 16 amino acids long.